The 2 T cell receptor beta chains in this list originate from one sample, sequenced in a study of T cell responses to AZD1222 COVID-19 vaccine. Libraries were prepared by immunoSEQ multiplex PCR; TCRdb keeps only in-frame clonotypes and omits some of them. The data show about 130,000 clones, approximately 88% seen once. Specimen: peripheral blood, collected on day 0 of AZD1222 vaccination. These receptors were collected from an adult in good health.

The chain uses TRBV6-6 and TRBJ1-5; D is undetermined. Germline V gives CDR1 MNHNY, CDR2 SVGAGI (reference sequence). The CDR3 extends over 16 amino acids. The V end was cut by 6 bases, the J end by 0 bases, with 15 bases between. This CDR3 reads CASRVGWTDSNQPQHF. The CDR3 region has the DNA TGTGCCAGCAGGGTGGGGTGGACGGATAGCAATCAGCCCCAGCATTTT.

The rearrangement links TRBV27 to TRBJ1-5; D unresolved. CDR1 is MNHEY and CDR2 is SMNVEV in the germline V gene (reference sequence). This CDR3 contains 16 residues. The germline V and J ends were trimmed by 2 bases and 9 bases, with 20 bases remaining between them. In DNA, the CDR3 is TGTGCCAGCAGTTTACCGAAAAGACACCAGATTGGGCCCCAGCATTTT. This translates into CASSLPKRHQIGPQHF.